This is a list of T cell receptor beta chains from one sample in a study of cytomegalovirus exposure and HLA in healthy donors. Using immunoSEQ multiplex PCR, the repertoire was profiled, and TCRdb retains in-frame clones only, with some absent. This sample has around 150,000 clones, with roughly 80% found just once. Sequenced input: PBMCs. These receptors were collected from a male donor in good health and CMV-seronegative. Each CDR3 is given with its conserved first and last residue. The order of the fields is CDR3 length, V gene, J gene, CDR3 protein.

CDR3 length: 12; V gene: TRBV5-6; J gene: TRBJ1-1; CDR3 protein: CASSFLRQGTFF
CDR3 length: 18; V gene: TRBV28; J gene: TRBJ1-5; CDR3 protein: CASSLDRSRDNGNQPQHF
CDR3 length: 11; V gene: TRBV20-1; J gene: TRBJ2-1; CDR3 protein: CSAIRAGEQFF
CDR3 length: 18; V gene: TRBV2; J gene: TRBJ2-1; CDR3 protein: CASSTRKYWGDSYNEQFF
CDR3 length: 16; V gene: TRBV5-1; J gene: TRBJ1-2; CDR3 protein: CASSLGPGTVDYGYTF
CDR3 length: 19; V gene: TRBV5-4; J gene: TRBJ2-6; CDR3 protein: CASSPGTDYLWVEANVLTF
CDR3 length: 15; V gene: TRBV2; J gene: TRBJ2-5; CDR3 protein: CAAQARGLASETQYF
CDR3 length: 16; V gene: TRBV5-1; J gene: TRBJ2-3; CDR3 protein: CASSFNPGLPTDTQYF
CDR3 length: 17; V gene: TRBV18; J gene: TRBJ2-6; CDR3 protein: CASSRSTGGSGANVLTF
CDR3 length: 14; V gene: TRBV27; J gene: TRBJ2-7; CDR3 protein: CASSLGQGAYEQYF